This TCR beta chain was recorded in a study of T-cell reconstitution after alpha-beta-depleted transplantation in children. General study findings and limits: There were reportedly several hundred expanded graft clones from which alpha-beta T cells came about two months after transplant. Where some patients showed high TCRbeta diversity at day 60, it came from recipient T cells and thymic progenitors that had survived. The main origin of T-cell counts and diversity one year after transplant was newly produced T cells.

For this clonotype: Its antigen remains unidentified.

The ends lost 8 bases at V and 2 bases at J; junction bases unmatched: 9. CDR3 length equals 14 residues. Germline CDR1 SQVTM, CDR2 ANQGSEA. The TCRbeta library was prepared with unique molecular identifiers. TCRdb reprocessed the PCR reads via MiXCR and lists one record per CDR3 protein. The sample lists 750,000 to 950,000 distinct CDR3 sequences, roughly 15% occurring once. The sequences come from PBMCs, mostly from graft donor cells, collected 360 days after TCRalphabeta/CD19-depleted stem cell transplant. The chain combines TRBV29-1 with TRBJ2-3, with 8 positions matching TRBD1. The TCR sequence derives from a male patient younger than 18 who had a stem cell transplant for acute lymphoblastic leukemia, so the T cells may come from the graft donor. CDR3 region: CSFWTGLNTDTQYF. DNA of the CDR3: TGCAGCTTCTGGACAGGGCTAAACACAGATACGCAGTATTTT.